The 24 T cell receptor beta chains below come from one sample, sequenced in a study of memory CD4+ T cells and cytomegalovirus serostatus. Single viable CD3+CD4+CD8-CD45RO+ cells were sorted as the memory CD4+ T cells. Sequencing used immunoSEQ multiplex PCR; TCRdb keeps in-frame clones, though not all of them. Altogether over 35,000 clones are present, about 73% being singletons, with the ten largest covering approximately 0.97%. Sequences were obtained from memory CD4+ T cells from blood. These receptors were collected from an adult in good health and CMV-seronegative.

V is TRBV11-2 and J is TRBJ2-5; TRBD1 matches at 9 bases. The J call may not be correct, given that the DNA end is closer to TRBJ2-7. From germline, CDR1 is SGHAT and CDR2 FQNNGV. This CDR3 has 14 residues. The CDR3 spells CASSPRDRVHEQYF. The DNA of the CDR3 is TGTGCCAGCAGCCCCCGGGACAGGGTCCACGAGCAGTACTTC.

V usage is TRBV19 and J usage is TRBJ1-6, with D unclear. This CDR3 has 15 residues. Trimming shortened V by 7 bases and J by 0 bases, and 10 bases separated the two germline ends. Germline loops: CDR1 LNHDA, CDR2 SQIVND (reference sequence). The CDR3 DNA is TGTGCCAGTACCCAAGGGAACTCCTATAATTCACCCCTCCACTTT. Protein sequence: CASTQGNSYNSPLHF.

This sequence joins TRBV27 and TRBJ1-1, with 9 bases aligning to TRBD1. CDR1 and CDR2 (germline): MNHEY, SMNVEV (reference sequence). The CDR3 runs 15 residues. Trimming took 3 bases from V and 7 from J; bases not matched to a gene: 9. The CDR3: CASSFRARTGDEAFF. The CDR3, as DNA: TGTGCCAGCAGTTTTAGGGCCCGGACAGGGGATGAAGCTTTCTTT.

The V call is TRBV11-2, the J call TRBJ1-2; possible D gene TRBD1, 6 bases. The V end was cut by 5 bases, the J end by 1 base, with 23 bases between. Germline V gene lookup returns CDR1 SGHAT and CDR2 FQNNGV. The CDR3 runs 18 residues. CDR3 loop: CASSPSTGRPRFNYGYTF. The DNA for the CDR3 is TGTGCCAGCAGCCCCTCCACAGGGCGGCCCCGCTTTAACTATGGCTACACCTTC.

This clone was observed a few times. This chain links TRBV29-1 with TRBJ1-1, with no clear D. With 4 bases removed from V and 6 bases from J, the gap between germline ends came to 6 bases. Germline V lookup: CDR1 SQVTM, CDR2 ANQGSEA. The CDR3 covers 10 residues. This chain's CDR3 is CSVGDAEAFF. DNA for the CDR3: TGCAGCGTTGGCGACGCTGAAGCTTTCTTT.

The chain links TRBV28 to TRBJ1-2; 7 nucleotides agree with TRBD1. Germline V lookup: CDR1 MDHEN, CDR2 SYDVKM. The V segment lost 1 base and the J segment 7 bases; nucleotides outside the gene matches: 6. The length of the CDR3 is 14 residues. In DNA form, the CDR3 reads TGTGCCAGCAGTTTATTTGAGGGGGCCGGTGGCTACACCTTC. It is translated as CASSLFEGAGGYTF.

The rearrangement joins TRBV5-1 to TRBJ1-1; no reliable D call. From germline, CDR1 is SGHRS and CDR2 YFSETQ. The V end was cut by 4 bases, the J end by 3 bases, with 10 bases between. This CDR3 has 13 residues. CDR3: CASSVDVDTEAFF. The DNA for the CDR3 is TGCGCCAGCAGCGTCGATGTGGACACTGAAGCTTTCTTT. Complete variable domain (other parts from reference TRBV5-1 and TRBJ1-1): KAGVTQTPRYLIKTRGQQVTLSCSPISGHRSVSWYQQTPGQGLQFLFEYFSETQRNKGNFPGRFSGRQFSNSRSEMNVSTLELGDSALYLCASSVDVDTEAFFGQGTRLTVV.

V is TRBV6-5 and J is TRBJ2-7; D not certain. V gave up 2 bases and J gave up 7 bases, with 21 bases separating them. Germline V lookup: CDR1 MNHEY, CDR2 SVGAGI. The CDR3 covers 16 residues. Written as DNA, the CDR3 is TGTGCCAGCAGTTACACGGATTGGGCCCCCCTCGGGGAGCAGTACTTC. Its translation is CASSYTDWAPLGEQYF.

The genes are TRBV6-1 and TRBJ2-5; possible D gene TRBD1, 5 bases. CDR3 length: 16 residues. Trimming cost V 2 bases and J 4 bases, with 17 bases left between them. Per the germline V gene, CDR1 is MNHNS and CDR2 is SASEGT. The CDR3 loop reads CASSELIGQGLETQYF. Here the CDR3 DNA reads TGTGCCAGCAGTGAACTGATCGGGCAGGGCTTAGAGACCCAGTACTTC.

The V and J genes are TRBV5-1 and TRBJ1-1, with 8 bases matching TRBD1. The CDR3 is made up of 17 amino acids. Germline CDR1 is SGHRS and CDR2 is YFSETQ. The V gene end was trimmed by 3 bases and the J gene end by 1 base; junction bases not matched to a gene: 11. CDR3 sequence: CASSSRIGQGTNTEAFF. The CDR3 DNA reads TGCGCCAGCAGCTCCCGCATTGGACAGGGTACGAACACTGAAGCTTTCTTT.

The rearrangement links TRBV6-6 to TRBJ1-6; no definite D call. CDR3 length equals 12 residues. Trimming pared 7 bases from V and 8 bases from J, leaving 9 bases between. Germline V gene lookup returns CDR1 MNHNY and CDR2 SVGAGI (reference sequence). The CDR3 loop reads CASTTADSPLHF. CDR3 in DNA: TGTGCCAGCACCACGGCGGATTCACCCCTCCACTTT.

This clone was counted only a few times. CDR3 in DNA: TGTGCCACCAGCAGAGCAGGGGGCCCTTTGGAGCCCCAGCATTTT. It is translated as CATSRAGGPLEPQHF. The J gene is TRBJ1-5, the V gene TRBV15; 8 bases map to TRBD1. The CDR3 totals 15 residues. Germline values: CDR1 LNHNV, CDR2 YYDKDF (reference sequence). V lost 1 base, J lost 8 bases, and 7 bases stayed unmatched. The full variable domain, its missing parts supplied by reference TRBV15 and TRBJ1-5, is DAMVIQNPRYQVTQFGKPVTLSCSQTLNHNVMYWYQQKSSQAPKLLFHYYDKDFNNEADTPDNFQSRRPNTSFCFLDIRSPGLGDTAMYLCATSRAGGPLEPQHFGDGTRLSIL.

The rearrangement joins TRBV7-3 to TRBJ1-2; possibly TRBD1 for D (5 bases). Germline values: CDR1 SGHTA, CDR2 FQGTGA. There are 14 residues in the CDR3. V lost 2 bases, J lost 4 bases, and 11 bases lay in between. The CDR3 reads CASSLEPGTYGYTF. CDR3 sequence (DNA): TGTGCCAGCAGCTTAGAACCAGGGACCTATGGCTACACCTTC. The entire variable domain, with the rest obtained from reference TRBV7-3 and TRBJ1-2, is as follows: GAGVSQTPSNKVTEKGKYVELRCDPISGHTALYWYRQSLGQGPEFLIYFQGTGAADDSGLPNDRFFAVRPEGSVSTLKIQRTERGDSAVYLCASSLEPGTYGYTFGSGTRLTVV.

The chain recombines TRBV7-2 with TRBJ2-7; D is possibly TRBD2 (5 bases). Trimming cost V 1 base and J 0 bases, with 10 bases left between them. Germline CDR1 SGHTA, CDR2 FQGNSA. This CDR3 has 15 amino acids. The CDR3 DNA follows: TGTGCCAGCAGCTTAGTCCCGGGAACCTCCTACGAGCAGTACTTC. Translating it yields CASSLVPGTSYEQYF. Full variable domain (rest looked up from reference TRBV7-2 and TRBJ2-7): GAGVSQSPSNKVTEKGKDVELRCDPISGHTALYWYRQSLGQGLEFLIYFQGNSAPDKSGLPSDRFSAERTGGSVSTLTIQRTQQEDSAVYLCASSLVPGTSYEQYFGPGTRLTVT.

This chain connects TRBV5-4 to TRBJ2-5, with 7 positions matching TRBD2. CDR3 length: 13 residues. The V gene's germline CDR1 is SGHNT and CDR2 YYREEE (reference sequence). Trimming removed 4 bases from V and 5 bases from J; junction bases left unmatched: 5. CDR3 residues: CASSGSGVETQYF. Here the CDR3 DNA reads TGTGCCAGCAGCGGGAGCGGGGTGGAGACCCAGTACTTC.

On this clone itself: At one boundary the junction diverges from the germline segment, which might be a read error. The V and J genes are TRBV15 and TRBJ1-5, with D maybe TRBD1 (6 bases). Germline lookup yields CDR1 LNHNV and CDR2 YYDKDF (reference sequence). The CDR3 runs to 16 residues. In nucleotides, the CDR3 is TGTGCCACCAGCCCGGGGGGCAGACGTAGCTATCAGCCCCAGCATTTT. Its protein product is CATSPGGRRSYQPQHF. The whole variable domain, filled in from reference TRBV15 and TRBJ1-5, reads DAMVIQNPRYQVTQFGKPVTLSCSQTLNHNVMYWYQQKSSQAPKLLFHYYDKDFNNEADTPDNFQSRRPNTSFCFLDIRSPGLGDTAMYLCATSPGGRRSYQPQHFGDGTRLSIL.

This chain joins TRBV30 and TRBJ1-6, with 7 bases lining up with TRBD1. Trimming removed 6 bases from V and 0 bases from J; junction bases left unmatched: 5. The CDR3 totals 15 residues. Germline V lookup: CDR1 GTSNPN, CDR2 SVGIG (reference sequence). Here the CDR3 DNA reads TGTGCCTGCAGGGGGGACAGCTCCTATAATTCACCCCTCCACTTT. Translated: CACRGDSSYNSPLHF.

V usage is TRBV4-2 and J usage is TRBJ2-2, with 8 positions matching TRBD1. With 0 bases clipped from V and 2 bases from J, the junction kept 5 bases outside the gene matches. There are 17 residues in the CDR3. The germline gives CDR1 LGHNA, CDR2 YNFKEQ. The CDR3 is CASSQDSTGGNTGELFF. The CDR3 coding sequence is TGTGCCAGCAGCCAAGATAGTACAGGGGGAAACACCGGGGAGCTGTTTTTT.

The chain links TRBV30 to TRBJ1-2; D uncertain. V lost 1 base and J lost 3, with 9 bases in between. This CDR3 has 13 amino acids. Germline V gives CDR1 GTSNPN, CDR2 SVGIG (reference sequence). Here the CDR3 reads CAWSESDYYGYTF. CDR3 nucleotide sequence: TGTGCCTGGAGTGAAAGCGACTACTATGGCTACACCTTC.

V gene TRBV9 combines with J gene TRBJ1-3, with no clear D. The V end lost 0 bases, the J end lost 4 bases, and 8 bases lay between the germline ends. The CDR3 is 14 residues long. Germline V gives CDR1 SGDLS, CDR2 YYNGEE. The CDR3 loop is CASSVGVGGNTIYF. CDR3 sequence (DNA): TGTGCCAGCAGCGTAGGGGTAGGAGGAAACACCATATATTTT. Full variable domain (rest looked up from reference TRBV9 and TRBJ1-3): DSGVTQTPKHLITATGQRVTLRCSPRSGDLSVYWYQQSLDQGLQFLIQYYNGEERAKGNILERFSAQQFPDLHSELNLSSLELGDSALYFCASSVGVGGNTIYFGEGSWLTVV.

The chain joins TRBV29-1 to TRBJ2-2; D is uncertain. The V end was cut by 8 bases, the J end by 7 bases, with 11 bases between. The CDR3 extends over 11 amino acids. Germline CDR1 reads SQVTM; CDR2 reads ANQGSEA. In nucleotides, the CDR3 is TGCAGCTACCTCCATCGCGGGGAGCTGTTTTTT. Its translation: CSYLHRGELFF.

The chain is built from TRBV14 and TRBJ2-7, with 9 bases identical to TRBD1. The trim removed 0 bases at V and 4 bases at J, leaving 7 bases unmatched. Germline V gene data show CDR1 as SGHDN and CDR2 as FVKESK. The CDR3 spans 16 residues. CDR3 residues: CASSQDAGTGSYEQYF. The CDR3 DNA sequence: TGTGCCAGCAGCCAAGATGCCGGGACAGGGTCGTACGAGCAGTACTTC.

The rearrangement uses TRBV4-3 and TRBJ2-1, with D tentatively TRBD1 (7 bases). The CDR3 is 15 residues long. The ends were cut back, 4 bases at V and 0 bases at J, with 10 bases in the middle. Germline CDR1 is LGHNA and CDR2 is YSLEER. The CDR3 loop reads CASSPGGSSYNEQFF. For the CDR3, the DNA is TGCGCCAGCAGCCCAGGGGGGAGCTCCTACAATGAGCAGTTCTTC.

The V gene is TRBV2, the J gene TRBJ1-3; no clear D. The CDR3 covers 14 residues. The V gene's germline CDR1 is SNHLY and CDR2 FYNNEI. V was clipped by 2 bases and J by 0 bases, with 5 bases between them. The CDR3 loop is CASSEWTSGNTIYF. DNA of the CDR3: TGTGCCAGCAGTGAATGGACCTCTGGAAACACCATATATTTT.